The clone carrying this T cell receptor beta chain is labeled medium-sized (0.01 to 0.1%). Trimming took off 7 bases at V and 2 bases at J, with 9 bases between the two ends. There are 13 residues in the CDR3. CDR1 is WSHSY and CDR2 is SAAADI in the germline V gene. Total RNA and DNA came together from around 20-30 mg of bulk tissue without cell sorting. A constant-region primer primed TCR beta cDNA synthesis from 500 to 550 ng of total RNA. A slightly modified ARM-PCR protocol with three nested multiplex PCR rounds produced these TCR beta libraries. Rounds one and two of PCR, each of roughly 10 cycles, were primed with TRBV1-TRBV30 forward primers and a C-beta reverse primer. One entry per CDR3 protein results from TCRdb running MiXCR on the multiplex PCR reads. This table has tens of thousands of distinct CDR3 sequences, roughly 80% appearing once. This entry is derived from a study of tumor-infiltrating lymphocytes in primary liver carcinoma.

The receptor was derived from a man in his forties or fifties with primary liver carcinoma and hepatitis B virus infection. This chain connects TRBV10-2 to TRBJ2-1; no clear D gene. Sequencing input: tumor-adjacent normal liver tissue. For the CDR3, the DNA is TGCGCCAGCACCGACCGAGCCTACAATGAGCAGTTCTTC. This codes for CASTDRAYNEQFF.